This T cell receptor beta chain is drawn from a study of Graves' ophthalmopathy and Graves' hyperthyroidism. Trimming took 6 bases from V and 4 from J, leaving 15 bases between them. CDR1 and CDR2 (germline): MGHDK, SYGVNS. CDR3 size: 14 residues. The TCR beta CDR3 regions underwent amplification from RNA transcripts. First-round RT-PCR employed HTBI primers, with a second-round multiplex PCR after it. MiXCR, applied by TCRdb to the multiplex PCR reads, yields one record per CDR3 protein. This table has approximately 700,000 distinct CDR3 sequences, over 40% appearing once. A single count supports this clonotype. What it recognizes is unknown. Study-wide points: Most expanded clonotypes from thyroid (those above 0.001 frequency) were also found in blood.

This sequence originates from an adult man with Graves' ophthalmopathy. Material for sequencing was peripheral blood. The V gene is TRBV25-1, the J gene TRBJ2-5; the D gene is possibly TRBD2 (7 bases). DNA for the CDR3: TGTGCCAGCAGCGTATTCGGGGGGCGAGAGACCCAGTACTTC. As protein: CASSVFGGRETQYF.